These 22 T cell receptor beta chains were all obtained from the same sample, sequenced in a study of blood T cells in healthy people across ages. PCR was performed a second time for about 7 to 12 cycles using a sample-barcoded 5' primer and a J-beta primer mix. Using its own MiXCR run on the 5' RACE reads, TCRdb lists one record per CDR3 protein. The table has about 800,000 distinct CDR3 sequences, 58% seen once; the top ten hold around 20%. The specimen sequenced was blood. These receptor sequences come from a man aged 25-45 years in good health.

The chain joins TRBV21-1 to TRBJ2-5; no check of the table's D call, TRBD1, against the DNA was made. TRBV21-1 is a recognized pseudogene. The CDR3 is 15 residues long. CDR3 residues: CASSKGTGASETQYF. The CDR3 DNA is TGTGCCAGCAGCAAAGGGACAGGGGCCTCGGAGACCCAGTACTTC.

The chain employs TRBV12-3 or TRBV12-4 and TRBJ2-1; possibly TRBD1 for D (6 bases). The DNA end lines up better with TRBJ2-7; the J call may be wrong. This CDR3 has 14 residues. CDR3 nucleotides: TGTGCCAGCAACCAGGGGTACCTCTACAATGAGCAGTACTTC. Its protein is CASNQGYLYNEQYF.

This rearrangement joins TRBV20-1 to TRBJ1-1; no reliable D call. The V gene's germline CDR1 is DFQATT and CDR2 SNEGSKA (reference sequence). The CDR3 has 10 amino acids. CDR3 sequence: CRGKGHEAFF. CDR3 in DNA: TGCAGGGGCAAAGGGCATGAAGCTTTCTTT.

This chain joins TRBV10-3 and TRBJ2-1; D perhaps matches TRBD2 (5 bases). Germline values: CDR1 ENHRY, CDR2 SYGVKD. Trimming shortened V by 10 bases and J by 9 bases, and 16 bases separated the two germline ends. The CDR3 loop spans 12 amino acids. The CDR3 DNA is TGTGCCACCACCGGACTCTCCGGTGAGCAGTTCTTC. It encodes CATTGLSGEQFF.

The sample holds a few counts of this clonotype. The chain carries TRBV4-2 and TRBJ2-3; D gene uncertain. The CDR3 loop spans 15 amino acids. Germline V CDR1 and CDR2: LGHNA, YNFKEQ. Trimming removed 4 bases from V and 5 bases from J, with 16 bases in between. The CDR3 nucleotides read TGTGCCAGCAGCCGAGAGTGGGCGATCATAGATACGCAGTATTTT. It specifies CASSREWAIIDTQYF.

V is TRBV11-2 and J is TRBJ2-5, with D perhaps TRBD1 (5 bases). Germline CDR1 SGHAT, CDR2 FQNNGV. This CDR3 has 16 residues. The V and J ends lost 1 base and 4 bases respectively, with 16 bases between them. The CDR3: CASSLGADTGLETQYF. The CDR3 DNA follows: TGTGCCAGCAGCTTAGGGGCAGATACAGGTTTAGAGACCCAGTACTTC.

In nucleotides, the CDR3 is TGCAGTGCTAGACTCGGGACTGAAGCTTTCTTT. Amino acids: CSARLGTEAFF. The V call is TRBV20-1, the J call TRBJ1-1; unclear D gene. Trimming took 2 bases from V and 5 from J, leaving 6 bases between them. The CDR3 loop spans 11 amino acids. The germline V gene encodes CDR1 DFQATT and CDR2 SNEGSKA (reference sequence).

The rearrangement uses TRBV7-2 and TRBJ1-5; D not certain. Between the trimmed V and J ends, which lost 2 bases and 0 bases, there was a span of 8 bases. The germline V gene encodes CDR1 SGHTA and CDR2 FQGNSA. This CDR3 region has 15 residues. The CDR3 protein is CASSLYLSSNQPQHF. DNA for the CDR3: TGTGCCAGCAGCTTATATCTCTCTAGCAATCAGCCCCAGCATTTT.

The CDR3 is CASSLIQGLNTEAFF. In DNA, the CDR3 is TGTGCCAGCAGCTTGATCCAGGGGCTAAACACTGAAGCTTTCTTT. This rearrangement joins TRBV13 to TRBJ1-1; tentative D call: TRBD1 (6 bases). This CDR3 comprises 15 residues. V was clipped by 3 bases and J by 2 bases, with 13 bases between them. CDR1 is PRHDT, CDR2 FYEKMQ, per germline (reference sequence).

V gene TRBV7-6 combines with J gene TRBJ2-3, with D perhaps matching TRBD2 (5 bases). CDR3 length: 12 amino acids. Germline CDR1 SGHVS, CDR2 FNYEAQ. V lost 8 bases, J lost 3 bases, and 9 bases lay in between. The CDR3 region is CASGRGTDTQYF. The CDR3 bases are TGTGCCAGCGGGAGAGGAACAGATACGCAGTATTTT.

This clonotype was seen a few times. The CDR3 region is CSVESVGAGAQYF. The CDR3 DNA follows: TGCAGCGTTGAGTCAGTAGGGGCAGGGGCCCAGTACTTC. This rearrangement joins TRBV29-1 to TRBJ2-5, with D possibly matching TRBD1 (6 bases). The length of the CDR3 is 13 residues. CDR1 and CDR2 from the germline V gene are SQVTM and ANQGSEA. Trimming took off 3 bases at V and 9 bases at J, with 17 bases between the two ends.

This clonotype was found many times. V and J are TRBV28 and TRBJ2-5; D not certain. CDR3 length: 16 amino acids. With 5 bases removed from V and 3 bases from J, the gap between germline ends came to 19 bases. Germline CDR1 MDHEN, CDR2 SYDVKM. For the CDR3, the DNA is TGTGCCAGCAGTCGCCCGCGAGGCAGTTCCAAAGAGACCCAGTACTTC. Amino acids: CASSRPRGSSKETQYF. Drawing the rest from reference TRBV28 and TRBJ2-5, the complete variable domain is DVKVTQSSRYLVKRTGEKVFLECVQDMDHENMFWYRQDPGLGLRLIYFSYDVKMKEKGDIPEGYSVSREKKERFSLILESASTNQTSMYLCASSRPRGSSKETQYFGPGTRLLVL.

This clonotype occurred a few times. This sequence joins TRBV7-2 and TRBJ2-7, with 9 bases that match TRBD2. The CDR3 is 17 residues long. V shed 3 bases and J 2 bases; nucleotides not matched to a gene: 11. CDR1 and CDR2 (germline): SGHTA, FQGNSA. In DNA form, the CDR3 reads TGTGCCAGCAGCTTCCCCCCCGGGACTAGCTTGCCCTACGAGCAGTACTTC. This codes for CASSFPPGTSLPYEQYF.

The chain uses TRBV9 and TRBJ2-2; 14 bases agree with TRBD2. Germline V gene data show CDR1 as SGDLS and CDR2 as YYNGEE. The CDR3 sequence is 17 residues long. V trimming: 4 bases; J trimming: 7 bases; junction bases outside the gene matches: 9. The CDR3 spells CASSPGTSGSWNGELFF. CDR3 bases: TGTGCCAGCAGCCCGGGGACTAGCGGGAGTTGGAACGGGGAGCTGTTTTTT.

There are a few counts of this clonotype. V and J are TRBV4-2 and TRBJ1-6; D is undetermined. The CDR3 contains 14 residues. The germline gives CDR1 LGHNA, CDR2 YNFKEQ. Trimming took 3 bases from V and 2 from J, leaving 5 bases between them. In DNA form, the CDR3 reads TGTGCCAGCAGCCATTATCCCTATAATTCACCCCTCCACTTT. Protein sequence: CASSHYPYNSPLHF.

As concerns this clonotype: Compared with germline, one end of the junction differs, possibly owing to a read error. The chain carries TRBV4-2 and TRBJ1-4; D gene unclear. Germline CDR1 LGHNA, CDR2 YNFKEQ. The CDR3 loop spans 13 amino acids. The CDR3 loop is CANSQDVLRSLFF. DNA of the CDR3: TGTGCCAACAGCCAAGATGTGTTGAGGAGCCTGTTTTTT.

The chain recombines TRBV20-1 with TRBJ2-7; 7 nucleotides match TRBD1. After removal of 2 bases from V and 5 bases from J, the junction contained 18 bases not matched to a gene. The CDR3 contains 17 residues. Germline CDR1 and CDR2: DFQATT and SNEGSKA (reference sequence). CDR3 region: CSARSMLGETGLDEQYF. CDR3 coding DNA: TGCAGTGCTAGATCGATGCTAGGGGAGACAGGGCTGGACGAGCAGTACTTC.

This rearrangement joins TRBV7-2 to TRBJ2-1, with TRBD2 matching 13 bases. Trimming cost V 1 base and J 6 bases; bases outside gene matches: 6. Germline V gene data show CDR1 as SGHTA and CDR2 as FQGNSA. The CDR3 is 17 amino acids. The CDR3 nucleotides are TGTGCCAGCAGCTTAGACCGACTAGCGGGGGGCGTCAATGAGCAGTTCTTC. Residues: CASSLDRLAGGVNEQFF.

This chain connects TRBV5-1 to TRBJ1-6; D is unclear. The V end was cut by 1 base, the J end by 9 bases, with 20 bases between. CDR1 is SGHRS, CDR2 YFSETQ, per germline. The CDR3 totals 17 residues. The CDR3 reads CASSLISAGSTGSPLHF. The CDR3 DNA follows: TGCGCCAGCAGCTTGATATCGGCAGGATCGACCGGTTCACCCCTCCACTTT.

This chain connects TRBV12-3 or TRBV12-4 to TRBJ2-7, with 9 bases identical to TRBD1. J gave up 3 bases and V 4 bases, and 4 bases lay outside the gene matches. The CDR3 consists of 14 residues. The CDR3 nucleotides are TGTGCCAGCAGTTCCTGGGACAGGGACTACGAGCAGTACTTC. As protein: CASSSWDRDYEQYF.

This sequence joins TRBV5-5 and TRBJ1-1, with a weak D call TRBD1 (5 bases). This CDR3 has 14 amino acids. Trimming removed 4 bases at V and 6 bases at J, with 16 bases between. Germline CDR1 is SGHKS and CDR2 is YYEKEE (reference sequence). CDR3 in amino acids: CASSAGLFRAEAFF. In DNA, the CDR3 is TGTGCCAGCAGCGCGGGCCTTTTCAGGGCTGAAGCTTTCTTT.

The rearrangement links TRBV29-1 to TRBJ1-2; no reliable D call. Looked up from germline, CDR1 is SQVTM and CDR2 is ANQGSEA. The CDR3 is 13 amino acids. Deletions cut 3 bases from V and 4 bases from J, with 12 bases between. CDR3 in amino acids: CSVDEATSYGYTF. CDR3 nucleotides: TGCAGCGTTGATGAGGCGACTAGCTATGGCTACACCTTC.